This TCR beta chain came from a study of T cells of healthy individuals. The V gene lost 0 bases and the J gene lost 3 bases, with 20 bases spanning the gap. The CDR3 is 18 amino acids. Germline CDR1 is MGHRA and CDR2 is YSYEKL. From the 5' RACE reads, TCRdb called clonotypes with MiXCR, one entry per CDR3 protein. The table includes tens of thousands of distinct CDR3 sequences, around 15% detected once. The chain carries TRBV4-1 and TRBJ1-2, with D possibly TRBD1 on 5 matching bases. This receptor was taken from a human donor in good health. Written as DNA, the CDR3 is TGCGCCAGCAGCCAAGACCCATCCGGGGGGGGGGAAGACTATGGCTACACCTTC. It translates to CASSQDPSGGGEDYGYTF.